A selection of T cell receptor beta chains follows, all from one sample in a study of identical twins. MiXCR, applied by TCRdb to the 5' RACE reads, yields one record per CDR3 protein. The table shows 400,000 to 600,000 distinct CDR3 sequences, with around 20% occurring only once. These records were also assigned to another study, of yellow fever vaccine responses in identical twins.

Material for sequencing was CD4+ T cells sorted from blood. These receptors came from a woman aged 18-30 years in good health. The CDR3 runs from the conserved cysteine through the conserved F or W. Fields, in order: D gene, V gene, J gene, clone size, CDR3 DNA, CDR3 protein. D genes are given only for firm matches. Where a row states a size, it is once, few, many or the class of an expanded clone; other rows omit it.

D: NA; V: TRBV10-3; J: TRBJ2-1; size: few; DNA: TGTGCCATCAGTGAGCCTTACGCTAATGAGCAGTTCTTC; CDR3: CAISEPYANEQFF
D: TRBD2; V: TRBV10-3; J: TRBJ2-5; size: few; DNA: TGTGCCATCAGGGATAGCGGGGGGGCCGGTGAGACCCAGTACTTC; CDR3: CAIRDSGGAGETQYF
D: NA; V: TRBV24-1; J: TRBJ2-1; size: NA; DNA: TGTGCCACCAGTGATCCAGGGCAGGTGGCCTACAATGAGCAGTTCTTC; CDR3: CATSDPGQVAYNEQFF
D: TRBD2; V: TRBV20-1; J: TRBJ2-1; size: once; DNA: TGCAGTGCTAGTAGCACCTCCGGGACTAGCAATGAGCAGTTCTTC; CDR3: CSASSTSGTSNEQFF
D: NA; V: TRBV29-1; J: TRBJ2-1; size: NA; DNA: TGCAGCGTCCTGACCTTTGGGCGGGTACCCTACAATGAGCAGTTCTTC; CDR3: CSVLTFGRVPYNEQFF
D: TRBD2; V: TRBV9; J: TRBJ2-2; size: NA; DNA: TGTGCCAGCAGCCTGATTAGCGGGAGGGCCGGGGAGCTGTTTTTT; CDR3: CASSLISGRAGELFF
D: NA; V: TRBV6-1; J: TRBJ2-2; size: few; DNA: TGTGCCAGCAGCCATCCCTCGCCGGGGGCCGGGGAGCTGTTTTTT; CDR3: CASSHPSPGAGELFF
D: TRBD2; V: TRBV5-1; J: TRBJ2-1; size: few; DNA: TGCGCCAGCAGCCGGATAGCGGGGTCCTACAATGAGCAGTTCTTC; CDR3: CASSRIAGSYNEQFF
D: TRBD1; V: TRBV29-1; J: TRBJ2-5; size: NA; DNA: TGCAGCGTTGTAGGCAGGGGGCTCGAAGAGACCCAGTACTTC; CDR3: CSVVGRGLEETQYF
D: NA; V: TRBV20-1; J: TRBJ1-3; size: few; DNA: TGCAGTGCTAGAGATGTTGCAATCTCTGGAAACACCATATATTTT; CDR3: CSARDVAISGNTIYF
D: NA; V: TRBV12-3/TRBV12-4; J: TRBJ2-3; size: many; DNA: TGTGCCAGCAGCGCACCTGTAGCTACAGATACGCAGTATTTT; CDR3: CASSAPVATDTQYF
D: NA; V: TRBV27; J: TRBJ2-1; size: NA; DNA: TGTGCCAGCAGTTTAGTACAGGGGAGGTACAATGAGCAGTTCTTC; CDR3: CASSLVQGRYNEQFF
D: TRBD1; V: TRBV6-1; J: TRBJ1-2; size: NA; DNA: TGTGCCAGCACCCAGTCGGGACAGAACTATGGCTACACCTTC; CDR3: CASTQSGQNYGYTF
D: NA; V: TRBV4-2; J: TRBJ2-3; size: NA; DNA: TGTGCCAGCAGCCAAGATTTCGCGGACCAGATAGGGGATACGCAGTATTTT; CDR3: CASSQDFADQIGDTQYF
D: TRBD2; V: TRBV7-9; J: TRBJ2-5; size: few; DNA: TGTGCCAGCAGCTTTAGCGGGAGCGGAGAGACCCAGTACTTC; CDR3: CASSFSGSGETQYF
D: TRBD1; V: TRBV6-1; J: TRBJ1-5; size: NA; DNA: TGTGCCAGCACTCGGGGACAGGCCAATCAGCCCCAGCATTTT; CDR3: CASTRGQANQPQHF
D: TRBD1; V: TRBV12-3/TRBV12-4; J: TRBJ2-2; size: few; DNA: TGTGCCAGCAGTTATTACGGGACAGGGAACACCGGGGAGCTGTTTTTT; CDR3: CASSYYGTGNTGELFF
D: TRBD2; V: TRBV24-1; J: TRBJ2-1; size: NA; DNA: TGTGCCACCAGCCTAGCGGGGGGCCAGGAAAATGAGCAGTTCTTC; CDR3: CATSLAGGQENEQFF
D: NA; V: TRBV5-1; J: TRBJ1-1; size: NA; DNA: TGCGCCAGCAGCTTTGGGAGGGACACTGAAGCTTTCTTT; CDR3: CASSFGRDTEAFF
D: TRBD2; V: TRBV11-2; J: TRBJ2-2; size: NA; DNA: TGTGCCAGCAGCTTAGAGGGTAGCGGGGGTATCACCGGGGAGCTGTTTTTT; CDR3: CASSLEGSGGITGELFF
D: NA; V: TRBV21-1; J: TRBJ2-4; size: few; DNA: TGTGCCAGCAGCAAAGTGTCATGCGGGAGACCCCCCTTTATAGCCAAAAACATTCAGTACTTC; CDR3: CASSKVSCGRPPFIAKNIQYF
D: NA; V: TRBV24-1; J: TRBJ2-1; size: NA; DNA: TGTGCCACCAGTGGGACGGGCCTGAGCTCCTACAATGAGCAGTTCTTC; CDR3: CATSGTGLSSYNEQFF
D: NA; V: TRBV3-1; J: TRBJ2-6; size: NA; DNA: TGTGCCAGCAGCCCAGAGGGGGGGGGATCTGGGGCCAACGTCCTGACTTTC; CDR3: CASSPEGGGSGANVLTF
D: NA; V: TRBV29-1; J: TRBJ2-1; size: few; DNA: TGCAGCGTTGAGGGGTCGGACTACACCTACAATGAGCAGTTCTTC; CDR3: CSVEGSDYTYNEQFF